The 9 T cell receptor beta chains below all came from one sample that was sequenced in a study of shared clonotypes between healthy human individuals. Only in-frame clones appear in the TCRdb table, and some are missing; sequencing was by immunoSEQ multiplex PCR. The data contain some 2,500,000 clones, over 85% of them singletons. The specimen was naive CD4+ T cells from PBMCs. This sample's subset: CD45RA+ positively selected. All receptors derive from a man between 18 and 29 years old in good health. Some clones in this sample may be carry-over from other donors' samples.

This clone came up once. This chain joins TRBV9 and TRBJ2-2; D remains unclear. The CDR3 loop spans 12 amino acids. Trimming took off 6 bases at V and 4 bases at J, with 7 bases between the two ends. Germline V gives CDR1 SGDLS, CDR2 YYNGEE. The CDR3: CASTARTGELFF. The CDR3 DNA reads TGTGCCAGCACGGCCCGCACCGGGGAGCTGTTTTTT.

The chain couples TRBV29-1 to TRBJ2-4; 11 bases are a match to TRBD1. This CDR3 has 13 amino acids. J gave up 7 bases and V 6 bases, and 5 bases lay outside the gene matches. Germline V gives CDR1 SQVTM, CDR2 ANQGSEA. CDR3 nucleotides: TGCAGCGTGGGACAGGGGGACAGGAACATTCAGTACTTC. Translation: CSVGQGDRNIQYF.

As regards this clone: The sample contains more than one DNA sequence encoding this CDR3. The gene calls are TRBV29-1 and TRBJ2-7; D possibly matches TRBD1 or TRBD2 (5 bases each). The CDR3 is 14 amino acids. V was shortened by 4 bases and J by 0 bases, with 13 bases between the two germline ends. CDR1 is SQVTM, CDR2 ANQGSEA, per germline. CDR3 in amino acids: CSVVGRLSSYEQYF. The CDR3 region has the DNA TGCAGCGTTGTGGGACGGTTAAGCTCCTACGAGCAGTACTTC.

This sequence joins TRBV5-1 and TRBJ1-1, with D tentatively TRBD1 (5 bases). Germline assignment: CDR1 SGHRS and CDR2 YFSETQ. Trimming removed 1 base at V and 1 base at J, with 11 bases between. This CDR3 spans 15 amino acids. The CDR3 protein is CASSLQRGTNTEAFF. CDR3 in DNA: TGCGCCAGCAGCTTGCAGCGGGGGACGAACACTGAAGCTTTCTTT.

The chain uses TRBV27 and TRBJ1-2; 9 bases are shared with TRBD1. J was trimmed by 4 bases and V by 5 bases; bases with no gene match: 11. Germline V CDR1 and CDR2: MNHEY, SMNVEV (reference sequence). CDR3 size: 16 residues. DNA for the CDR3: TGTGCCAGCAGTGTGAGCCCGGACAGGGGATCCTATGGCTACACCTTC. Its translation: CASSVSPDRGSYGYTF.

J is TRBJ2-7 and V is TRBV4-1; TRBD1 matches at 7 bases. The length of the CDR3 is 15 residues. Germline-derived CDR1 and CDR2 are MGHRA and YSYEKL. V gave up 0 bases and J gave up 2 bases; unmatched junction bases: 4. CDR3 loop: CASSQEQGLTYEQYF. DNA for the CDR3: TGCGCCAGCAGCCAAGAACAGGGGTTGACCTACGAGCAGTACTTC.

For the CDR3, the DNA is TGTGCCAGCAGTGGCCGGGCCCAAACCTACAATGAGCAGTTCTTC. Translated: CASSGRAQTYNEQFF. V gene TRBV2 combines with J gene TRBJ2-1; the D is unclear. The ends were cut back, 4 bases at V and 2 bases at J, with 12 bases in the middle. Germline lookup yields CDR1 SNHLY and CDR2 FYNNEI. CDR3 length equals 15 residues.

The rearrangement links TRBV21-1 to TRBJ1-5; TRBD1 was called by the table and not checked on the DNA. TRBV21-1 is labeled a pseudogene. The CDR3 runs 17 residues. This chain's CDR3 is CASSKTSGRGQSQPQHF. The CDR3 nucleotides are TGTGCCAGCAGCAAAACGTCGGGCAGGGGGCAGAGTCAGCCCCAGCATTTT.

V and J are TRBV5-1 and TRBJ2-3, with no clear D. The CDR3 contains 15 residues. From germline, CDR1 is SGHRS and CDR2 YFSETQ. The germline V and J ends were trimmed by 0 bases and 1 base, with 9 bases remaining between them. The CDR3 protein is CASSLEPYGTDTQYF. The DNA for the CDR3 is TGCGCCAGCAGCTTGGAGCCCTACGGCACAGATACGCAGTATTTT.